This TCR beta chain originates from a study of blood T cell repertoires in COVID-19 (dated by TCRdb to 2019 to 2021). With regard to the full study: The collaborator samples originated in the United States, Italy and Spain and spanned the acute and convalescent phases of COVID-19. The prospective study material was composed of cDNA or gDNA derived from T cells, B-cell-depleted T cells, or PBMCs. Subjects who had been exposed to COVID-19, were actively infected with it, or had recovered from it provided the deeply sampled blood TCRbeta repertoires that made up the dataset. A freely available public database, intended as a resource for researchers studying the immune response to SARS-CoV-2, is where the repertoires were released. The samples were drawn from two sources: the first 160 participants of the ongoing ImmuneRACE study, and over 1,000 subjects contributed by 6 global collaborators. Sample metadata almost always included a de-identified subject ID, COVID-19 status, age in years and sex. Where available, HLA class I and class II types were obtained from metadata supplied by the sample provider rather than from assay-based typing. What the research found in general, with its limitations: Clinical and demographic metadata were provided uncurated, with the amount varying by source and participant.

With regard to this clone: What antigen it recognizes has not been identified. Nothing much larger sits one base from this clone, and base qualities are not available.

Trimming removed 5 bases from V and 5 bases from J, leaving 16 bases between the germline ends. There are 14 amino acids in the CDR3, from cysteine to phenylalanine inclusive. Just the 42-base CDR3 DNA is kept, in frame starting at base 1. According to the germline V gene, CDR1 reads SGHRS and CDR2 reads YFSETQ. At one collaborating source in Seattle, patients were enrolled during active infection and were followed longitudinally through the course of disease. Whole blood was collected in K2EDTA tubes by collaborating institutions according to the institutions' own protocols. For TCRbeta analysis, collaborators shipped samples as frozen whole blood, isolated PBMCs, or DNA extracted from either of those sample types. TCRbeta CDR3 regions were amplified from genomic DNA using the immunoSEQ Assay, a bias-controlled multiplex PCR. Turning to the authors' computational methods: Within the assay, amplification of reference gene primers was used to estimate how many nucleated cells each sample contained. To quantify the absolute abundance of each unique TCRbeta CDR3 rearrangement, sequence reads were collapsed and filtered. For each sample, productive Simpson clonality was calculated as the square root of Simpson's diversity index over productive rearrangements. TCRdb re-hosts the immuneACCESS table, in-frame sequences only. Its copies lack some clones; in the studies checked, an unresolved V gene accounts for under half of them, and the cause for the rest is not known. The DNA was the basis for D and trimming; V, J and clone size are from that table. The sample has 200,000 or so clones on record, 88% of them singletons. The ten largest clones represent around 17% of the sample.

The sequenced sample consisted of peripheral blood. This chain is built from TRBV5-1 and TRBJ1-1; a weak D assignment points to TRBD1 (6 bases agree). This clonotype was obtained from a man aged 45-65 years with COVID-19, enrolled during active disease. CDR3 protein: CASRTEVTGTEAFF. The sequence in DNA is TGCGCCAGCAGGACCGAAGTAACAGGGACTGAAGCTTTCTTT. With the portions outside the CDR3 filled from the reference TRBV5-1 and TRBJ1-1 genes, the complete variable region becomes KAGVTQTPRYLIKTRGQQVTLSCSPISGHRSVSWYQQTPGQGLQFLFEYFSETQRNKGNFPGRFSGRQFSNSRSEMNVSTLELGDSALYLCASRTEVTGTEAFFGQGTRLTVV.